This T cell receptor (beta chain) appears in the sequencing data of a study of cytomegalovirus exposure and HLA in healthy donors. V shed 4 bases, J shed 0 bases, and the junction held 7 bases outside the gene matches. The CDR3 contains 16 residues. Germline V gene lookup returns CDR1 SEHNR and CDR2 FQNEAQ (reference sequence). Both 60 Vbeta primers and 13 Jbeta primers went into the PCR. The assay was immunoSEQ multiplex PCR, and TCRdb's table has in-frame clones only and misses some. The sample holds around 84,000 clones; roughly 80% are singletons and the top ten take around an eighth. This clonotype originated in a human donor in good health. This sequence joins TRBV7-9 and TRBJ2-3; TRBD2 matches at 7 bases. Sequencing was carried out using PBMCs. The CDR3 region has the DNA TGTGCCAGCAGCTGGCTTTCGGGGGGAAGCACAGATACGCAGTATTTT. This codes for CASSWLSGGSTDTQYF.